This T cell receptor beta chain was found in a study of T cells in Graves' hyperthyroidism and ophthalmopathy. Study at large: The initial diagnosis was the point when peripheral blood was collected, ahead of any treatment.

The V gene end was trimmed by 4 bases and the J gene end by 2 bases; junction bases not matched to a gene: 6. In germline, CDR1 is SGHRS, CDR2 YFSETQ. The CDR3 sequence is 16 residues long. Using RNA transcripts as the source, TCR beta CDR3 regions were amplified. The TCR CDR3 first-round RT-PCR relied on the HTBI primer set. TCRdb passed the multiplex PCR reads through MiXCR, listing each CDR3 protein once. The profile covers roughly 660,000 distinct CDR3 sequences, with 17% appearing a single time and around a sixth taken by the ten largest. Hyperthyroidism was newly diagnosed in patients aged 18 to 65 (duration under 2 months). Diagnosis rested on symptoms, serum thyroxine and TRAb, thyroid ultrasound, and orbital computed tomography. Findings and limits, study-wide: The model anticipated ophthalmopathy a median around six months pre-onset.

This clonotype came up many times. Antigen unknown. Material for sequencing was blood. The rearrangement links TRBV5-1 to TRBJ2-7; TRBD2 matches at 13 bases. The clonotype was recovered from a man in his forties or fifties with Graves' hyperthyroidism. The CDR3 loop reads CASSLGTSGRAYEQYF. The DNA of the CDR3 is TGCGCCAGCAGCCTAGGAACTAGCGGGAGGGCCTACGAGCAGTACTTC.